The 20 T cell receptor beta chains below were found in one sample sequenced in a study of CD8+ T cells in alopecia areata. RNA extraction was followed by reverse transcription into cDNA, which acted as the sequencing template. TCRdb's table, derived via immunoSEQ multiplex PCR, lists solely in-frame clones and lacks some. Of 75,000 to 100,000 clones in the sample, just over 70% were seen once. Documented treatment: oral pan-JAK inhibitor, 5-10 mg twice daily. Sequenced here: CD8+ T cells sorted from blood, sampled around week 42, from a patient treated with tofacitinib. The receptor source for this set is a human donor with alopecia areata.

This clone has just a few counts. This likely came from a read error, as a far larger clone is one base away. The rearrangement uses TRBV5-6 and TRBJ2-7; 11 bases map to TRBD2. This CDR3 is 16 amino acids long. The V segment lost 0 bases and the J segment 1 base; nucleotides outside the gene matches: 3. In germline, CDR1 is SGHDT, CDR2 YYEEEE. The CDR3 spells CASSLGGTSGSYEQYF. CDR3 coding DNA: TGTGCCAGCAGCTTGGGGGGGACTAGCGGATCCTACGAGCAGTACTTC.

The chain links TRBV4-1 to TRBJ1-1; D is undetermined. The length of the CDR3 is 14 residues. V was trimmed by 4 bases and J by 1 base, leaving 10 bases between them. Germline CDR1 is MGHRA and CDR2 is YSYEKL. The CDR3 loop is CASSPRTENTEAFF. CDR3 coding DNA: TGCGCCAGCAGCCCCCGGACGGAGAACACTGAAGCTTTCTTT.

This clone was recorded a few times. The V and J genes are TRBV12-5 and TRBJ2-7; D ambiguous. The CDR3 spans 13 residues. V gave up 2 bases and J gave up 5 bases, with 10 bases separating them. CDR1 and CDR2 from the germline V gene are LGHNT and FRNRAP. The CDR3 loop is CASGLSGSDEQYF. The CDR3 coding sequence is TGTGCTAGTGGTTTGTCGGGCAGCGACGAGCAGTACTTC.

This chain joins TRBV6-4 and TRBJ2-7; 8 bases line up with TRBD2. In germline, CDR1 is MRHNA, CDR2 SNTAGT. This CDR3 has 13 amino acids. Trimming took 6 bases from V and 6 from J; bases not matched to a gene: 7. The CDR3 DNA is TGTGCCAGCAGCTTCCGGGGGGGCGGCGAGCAGTACTTC. Its protein product is CASSFRGGGEQYF.

The rearrangement links TRBV6-5 to TRBJ2-5; 9 nucleotides line up with TRBD1. CDR1 is MNHEY and CDR2 is SVGAGI in the germline V gene. Germline trimming cut 2 bases from V and 12 bases from J; bases unmatched to any gene: 16. The CDR3 spans 16 residues. The CDR3 loop reads CASSYTGPGTGTRKYF. Written as DNA, the CDR3 is TGTGCCAGCAGTTACACCGGACCCGGGACAGGGACCCGAAAGTACTTC.

This clone was seen a few times. This chain connects TRBV19 to TRBJ2-7, with D perhaps TRBD1 or TRBD2 (5 bases each). CDR3 length: 13 residues. Trimming left V 8 bases short and J 0 bases short, with 11 bases between. Germline lookup yields CDR1 LNHDA and CDR2 SQIVND (reference sequence). CDR3 DNA: TGTGCCAGTGGCTGGGGGAGCTCCTACGAGCAGTACTTC. As protein: CASGWGSSYEQYF.

This clone has a count of ten or more. J is TRBJ1-1 and V is TRBV6-6; D remains ambiguous. V lost 2 bases to trimming and J lost 7 bases, with 8 bases between them. Germline V gene lookup returns CDR1 MNHNY and CDR2 SVGAGI (reference sequence). The CDR3 covers 12 residues. This CDR3 is CASSYTQVEAFF. The CDR3 DNA follows: TGTGCCAGCAGTTACACGCAGGTTGAAGCTTTCTTT.

The chain has TRBV19 and TRBJ2-3; the D gene could be TRBD1 or TRBD2 (5 bases each). The CDR3 is made up of 17 amino acids. Trimming shortened V by 3 bases and J by 0 bases, and 16 bases separated the two germline ends. The germline CDR1 and CDR2 sequences are LNHDA and SQIVND (reference sequence). The CDR3 sequence: CASSMGLLERSTDTQYF. The CDR3 DNA sequence: TGTGCCAGTAGTATGGGGCTCCTTGAGCGGAGCACAGATACGCAGTATTTT.

V and J are TRBV5-1 and TRBJ2-1, with D unclear. Germline V gene lookup returns CDR1 SGHRS and CDR2 YFSETQ. V was cut by 0 bases and J by 5 bases, with 12 bases left in between. The CDR3 is 15 residues long. This CDR3 is CASSLGAFWHNEQFF. The DNA for the CDR3 is TGCGCCAGCAGCTTGGGTGCCTTCTGGCACAATGAGCAGTTCTTC. The full variable domain, with the rest looked up from reference TRBV5-1 and TRBJ2-1, is KAGVTQTPRYLIKTRGQQVTLSCSPISGHRSVSWYQQTPGQGLQFLFEYFSETQRNKGNFPGRFSGRQFSNSRSEMNVSTLELGDSALYLCASSLGAFWHNEQFFGPGTRLTVL.

The gene calls are TRBV4-2 and TRBJ2-1; tentatively, D is TRBD2 (5 bases). The CDR3 loop spans 17 amino acids. V was cut by 1 base and J by 0 bases, with 13 bases left in between. CDR1 and CDR2 (germline): LGHNA, YNFKEQ. CDR3 DNA sequence: TGTGCCAGCAGCCAAGCTCAAAGGAGGAGCTCCTACAATGAGCAGTTCTTC. It translates to CASSQAQRRSSYNEQFF.

The chain links TRBV4-3 to TRBJ2-3; D is ambiguous. V was shortened by 3 bases and J by 4 bases, with 5 bases between the two germline ends. From germline, CDR1 is LGHNA and CDR2 YSLEER. The CDR3 contains 12 residues. The CDR3 DNA is TGCGCCAGCAGCCAGGGGTCAGATACGCAGTATTTT. Translating gives CASSQGSDTQYF.

This chain links TRBV11-2 with TRBJ2-7; the D gene could be TRBD1 or TRBD2 (5 bases each). V lost 4 bases to trimming and J lost 12 bases, with 13 bases between them. The CDR3 has 11 amino acids. The germline CDR1 and CDR2 sequences are SGHAT and FQNNGV. Written as DNA, the CDR3 is TGTGCCAGCAGCTATGAAAGGGACCGGTACTTC. Amino acids: CASSYERDRYF.

V gene TRBV11-2 combines with J gene TRBJ2-3; 13 bases are a match to TRBD2. CDR3 size: 17 residues. The J segment lost 3 bases and the V segment lost 2 bases, leaving 5 bases of the junction unmatched. Germline lookup yields CDR1 SGHAT and CDR2 FQNNGV. The CDR3 is CASSLYTSGGETDTQYF. CDR3 DNA sequence: TGTGCCAGCAGCTTATACACTAGCGGGGGGGAAACAGATACGCAGTATTTT.

The genes are TRBV11-2 and TRBJ2-1; 9 bases map to TRBD1. The ends lost 5 bases at V and 1 base at J; junction bases unmatched: 12. The CDR3 has 18 amino acids. The germline V gene has CDR1 SGHAT and CDR2 FQNNGV. The CDR3 nucleotides are TGTGCCAGCAGCCGCTGGGGACAGGGAGAAGGATCCTACAATGAGCAGTTCTTC. Translation gives CASSRWGQGEGSYNEQFF.

This clone was picked up a small number of times. The CDR3 nucleotides read TGTGCCAGCGGAGGGGGACGAGAGACCCAGTACTTC. Amino acid sequence: CASGGGRETQYF. This chain uses TRBV27 with TRBJ2-5; either TRBD1 or TRBD2 may supply D (6 bases each). Trimming cost V 8 bases and J 4 bases, with 11 bases left between them. Germline CDR1 and CDR2: MNHEY and SMNVEV (reference sequence). This CDR3 region has 12 residues.

The rearrangement links TRBV4-1 to TRBJ1-1, with D perhaps TRBD1 (5 bases). The ends were cut back, 3 bases at V and 0 bases at J, with 11 bases in the middle. The CDR3 length is 15 residues. The germline V gene encodes CDR1 MGHRA and CDR2 YSYEKL. CDR3 region: CASSHGGVLNTEAFF. In DNA, the CDR3 is TGCGCCAGCAGCCATGGGGGGGTTCTGAACACTGAAGCTTTCTTT.

The chain is built from TRBV9 and TRBJ1-5; D not resolved. Germline lookup yields CDR1 SGDLS and CDR2 YYNGEE. V was shortened by 4 bases and J by 5 bases, with 16 bases between the two germline ends. The CDR3 is 15 residues long. This CDR3 reads CASSTTGQEHQPQHF. The CDR3 bases are TGTGCCAGCAGCACCACCGGGCAGGAGCATCAGCCCCAGCATTTT.

The chain couples TRBV5-1 to TRBJ1-2, with 9 bases fitting TRBD1. The CDR3 loop spans 17 amino acids. V lost 0 bases to trimming and J lost 2 bases; unmatched junction nucleotides: 8. CDR1 is SGHRS, CDR2 YFSETQ, per germline. The CDR3 DNA reads TGCGCCAGCAGCTTGGGGGACAGGGAACTCCTCAACTATGGCTACACCTTC. Its translation is CASSLGDRELLNYGYTF.

This clone came up once. This chain links TRBV7-2 with TRBJ2-1; 10 bases map to TRBD2. V was pared by 1 base and J by 0 bases, with 3 bases of the junction left unmatched. The CDR3 is made up of 17 amino acids. Germline loops: CDR1 SGHTA, CDR2 FQGNSA. The CDR3 loop reads CASSLERGGASYNEQFF. The CDR3 bases are TGTGCCAGCAGCTTAGAGCGGGGGGGCGCCTCCTACAATGAGCAGTTCTTC.

This clone was detected once. The chain links TRBV6-5 to TRBJ2-1; 8 bases are shared with TRBD2. CDR1 is MNHEY, CDR2 SVGAGI, per germline. V shed 4 bases, J shed 5 bases, and the junction held 4 bases outside the gene matches. The CDR3 length is 14 residues. The CDR3: CASSSGLANNEQFF. The DNA for the CDR3 is TGTGCCAGCAGTTCCGGACTAGCTAACAATGAGCAGTTCTTC.